This is a list of T cell receptor beta chains from one sample in a study of blood T cell repertoires in COVID-19. Produced via immunoSEQ multiplex PCR; TCRdb's table is partial and in-frame only. The data contain approximately 220,000 clones, 80% to 85% of them singletons. Material for sequencing was peripheral blood. The receptors derive from a man between 40 and 49 years old with acute or convalescent COVID-19. The conserved cysteine and the conserved F or W are not part of the CDR3 here. A D gene is named only where the DNA matches it firmly.

>TRBV30|TRBJ1-2|-
AWSYPGTGFGYT
>TRBV4-3|TRBJ2-2|TRBD2
ASSPSGTNTGELF
>TRBV19|TRBJ1-1|-
ASSISRGKEAF
>TRBV25-1|TRBJ1-6|TRBD1
ASSEGDSPYNSPLH
>TRBV9|TRBJ2-2|TRBD2
ASSVGGSYTGELF
>TRBV3-1/TRBV3-2|TRBJ1-3|TRBD1
ASRSQGAGGNTIY
>TRBV30|TRBJ2-1|-
AWSITRAVDEQF
>TRBV12-5|TRBJ1-3|-
ASGTTTRGTIY
>TRBV15|TRBJ2-1|TRBD2
ATSRGTSGTYNEQF
>TRBV7-3|TRBJ2-5|-
ASSLTGGRETQY